This TCR beta chain was sequenced during a study of shared clonotypes between healthy human individuals. CDR3 length: 13 amino acids. V was cut by 2 bases and J by 2 bases, with 7 bases left in between. Germline CDR1 reads MNHEY; CDR2 reads SVGAGI. The authors divided CD4+ cells into CD45RA+ naive and CD45RA-negative memory subsets. Profiling relied on immunoSEQ multiplex PCR, and the TCRdb table lists in-frame clones only, not all of them. The sample lists more than 850,000 clones; around three quarters were seen once. The chain combines TRBV6-5 with TRBJ2-7; D is ambiguous. The sequence derives from a man aged 18-30 years in good health. Some clones in this sample may be carry-over from other donors' samples. The sequenced material came from memory CD4+ T cells from PBMCs. Subset defined: CD45RA-negative fraction. The chain's CDR3 is CASSYLGAYEQYF. The CDR3 DNA is TGTGCCAGCAGTTACCTGGGTGCCTACGAGCAGTACTTC.